This T cell receptor beta chain was captured by sequencing in a study of siplizumab effects on memory and regulatory T cells (dated by TCRdb to about 2019). Regarding the research as a whole: The study looked at the effect of siplizumab, an anti-CD2 antibody, on alloreactive T-cell subsets in allogeneic mixed lymphocyte reactions made from human PBMCs.

Sorted unstimulated T cells and proliferating T cells recovered from mixed lymphocyte reactions underwent TCRbeta CDR3 sequencing. Fresh whole blood from roughly 10 HLA-typed healthy donors was used to isolate PBMCs. Libraries were built with the immunoSEQ multiplex PCR assay. Roughly 100,000 TCR templates per sample were assayed by the deep sequencing platform. Genomic DNA extracted from sorted T cells was the material used for TCRbeta CDR3 sequencing. In the authors' own workflow: Clonal analysis of TCRbeta CDR3 data was done in the R programming language. Comparing unstimulated samples against CFSE-low samples taken after the reaction was how alloreactive CD4+ and CD8+ clones were defined. Alloreactive CD4+ clones were assigned to regulatory or non-regulatory origin by matching sequences to sorted unstimulated Treg and non-Treg repertoires. Drawn from immuneACCESS, this table holds only the in-frame rearrangements with V and J called that TCRdb kept. Clones are partly lost; checked studies trace under half to an unresolved V gene and leave the rest unexplained. V and J calls plus clone size are reproduced from that table; the DNA served to infer D and trimming. Within this sample are about 110,000 clones, with roughly 90% of them counted one time only. Of the sample, 1% to 1.5% falls within the top ten clones.

A word on this clone: It has no known antigen specificity. Base qualities are not at hand, and no much larger clone is one base apart.

The germline V gene yields KGHSH for CDR1 and LQKENI for CDR2. Deletion took 1 base off V and 6 bases off J, with a span of 16 bases between the germline ends. The cysteine opens and the phenylalanine closes a CDR3 of 15 amino acids. CDR3 DNA only is kept here, 45 bases in frame from base 1. Overall results and qualifications from the work: About 75-95% of proliferating CD4+ or CD8+ clones could not be given a naive or memory phenotype. Siplizumab significantly lowered the cumulative frequency of alloreactive sequences that could be traced to unstimulated CD4+ memory T cells. Unstimulated naive T cells appeared to be more diverse than memory T cells, and naive cells seemed to make a substantial contribution to the alloresponse. Among mappable alloreactive CD4+ clones, the Treg-derived fraction averaged 68.8% with siplizumab versus roughly 30% in control reactions. Sequences below about 10^-5 frequency were poorly captured, so only a minor fraction of alloreactive clones could be mapped to unstimulated subsets. No functional confirmation was obtained for the suppressive function of proliferating Tregs from siplizumab cultures.

The specimen was CD4+ T cells sorted from blood. This TCR derives from a human donor in good health. The chain is made from TRBV18 and TRBJ2-7; the D gene is possibly TRBD1, with 6 bases matching. The CDR3 region has the sequence CASSPLGTPSPEQYF. The nucleotide sequence is given as TGTGCCAGCTCACCACTCGGGACACCCTCTCCCGAGCAGTACTTC.